This section outlines one T cell receptor (beta chain) sequence together with its context. The antigen remains undetermined. Sequencing was performed with immunoSEQ multiplex PCR; in TCRdb, only in-frame clones are kept and a portion is missing. The table has 80,000 to 100,000 clones, 60% to 75% seen once. The sample originates from a study of shared clonotypes between healthy human individuals. Study details: Plates per donor: three CD4 naive, three CD4 memory, two CD8 naive, one CD8 memory.

Overall study results and limits: On the whole, naive subsets had larger estimated richness than memory subsets had.

Sequenced sample: memory CD8+ T cells sorted from blood. Subset reported: CD45RO+ cells pooled with CCR7-negative TemRA cells. The sequence derives from a man aged 25-45 years in good health.

This CDR3 reads CAISPGAVGDTQYF. The CDR3 DNA reads as TGTGCCATCAGCCCGGGGGCGGTAGGAGATACGCAGTATTTT. The chain employs TRBV10-3 and TRBJ2-3, with D tentatively TRBD1 or TRBD2 (6 bases each). V dropped 6 bases and J dropped 5 bases, with 15 bases sitting between them. The CDR3 is 14 residues long. The germline V gene has CDR1 ENHRY and CDR2 SYGVKD.